These 16 T cell receptor beta chains were all obtained from the same sample, sequenced in a study of blood T cell repertoires in COVID-19. The repertoire was sequenced with immunoSEQ multiplex PCR; TCRdb's copy has only in-frame clones and lacks some. The data hold more than 70,000 clones, with 70% to 90% observed a single time. Sequencing was done on a sample of peripheral blood. All receptors derive from a woman aged 80 or over with acute or convalescent COVID-19.

This chain connects TRBV9 to TRBJ1-1, with D perhaps matching TRBD1 (6 bases). CDR1 and CDR2 from the germline V gene are SGDLS and YYNGEE. Trimming took 4 bases from V and 3 from J, leaving 13 bases between them. This CDR3 contains 14 residues. CDR3 nucleotides: TGTGCCAGCAGCCCTCAGGGGTGGGACACTGAAGCTTTCTTT. It encodes CASSPQGWDTEAFF.

The chain joins TRBV9 to TRBJ2-7; 9 bases line up with TRBD1. The trim removed 4 bases at V and 3 bases at J, leaving 2 bases unmatched. In germline, CDR1 is SGDLS, CDR2 YYNGEE. This CDR3 contains 13 residues. The CDR3 DNA reads TGTGCCAGCAGCAAGACAGGGGGCTACGAGCAGTACTTC. Translation gives CASSKTGGYEQYF.

The genes are TRBV11-2 and TRBJ2-4, with TRBD1 matching over 7 bases. The CDR3 totals 14 residues. Germline assignment: CDR1 SGHAT and CDR2 FQNNGV. V gave up 5 bases and J gave up 1 base; unmatched junction bases: 2. The CDR3, as DNA: TGTGCCAGCAGCAAACAGGGGGCCAAAAACATTCAGTACTTC. Its translation is CASSKQGAKNIQYF. The complete variable domain, with remaining parts taken from reference TRBV11-2 and TRBJ2-4, reads EAGVAQSPRYKIIEKRQSVAFWCNPISGHATLYWYQQILGQGPKLLIQFQNNGVVDDSQLPKDRFSAERLKGVDSTLKIQPAKLEDSAVYLCASSKQGAKNIQYFGAGTRLSVL.

The chain has TRBV10-3 and TRBJ1-6; D is undetermined. Germline V gene sequence: CDR1 ENHRY, CDR2 SYGVKD. CDR3 length: 12 residues. V dropped 8 bases and J dropped 7 bases, with 9 bases sitting between them. Here the CDR3 reads CAIGGRNSPLHF. The CDR3 region has the DNA TGTGCCATCGGAGGACGGAATTCACCCCTCCACTTT.

This clone was detected once. V usage is TRBV19 and J usage is TRBJ2-7, with TRBD1 matching 10 bases. V lost 3 bases, J lost 7 bases, and 6 bases stayed unmatched. Germline values: CDR1 LNHDA, CDR2 SQIVND (reference sequence). The CDR3 has 14 amino acids. DNA of the CDR3: TGTGCCAGTAGTATCGACAGGGGGCGAGGAGAGCAGTACTTC. The encoded protein is CASSIDRGRGEQYF.

V usage is TRBV25-1 and J usage is TRBJ2-7; 7 bases align to TRBD2. The length of the CDR3 is 14 residues. Germline assignment: CDR1 MGHDK and CDR2 SYGVNS. The trim removed 0 bases at V and 9 bases at J, leaving 8 bases unmatched. The CDR3 sequence is CASSEYPRGGSQYF. The DNA for the CDR3 is TGTGCCAGCAGTGAATACCCCCGCGGGGGTTCGCAGTACTTC.

The chain employs TRBV6-5 and TRBJ1-2, with 7 bases that match TRBD1. The V gene end was trimmed by 5 bases and the J gene end by 8 bases; junction bases not matched to a gene: 14. This CDR3 comprises 15 residues. CDR1 and CDR2 from the germline V gene are MNHEY and SVGAGI. CDR3 DNA sequence: TGTGCCAGCAGTCTTAACCGGGACAGTACCAGCGGCTACACCTTC. Translated: CASSLNRDSTSGYTF.

The gene calls are TRBV5-1 and TRBJ1-1; a possible D gene is TRBD1 (5 bases). Trimming cost V 0 bases and J 8 bases, with 8 bases left between them. The CDR3 totals 12 residues. CDR1 and CDR2 from the germline V gene are SGHRS and YFSETQ. In DNA, the CDR3 is TGCGCCAGCAGCTTGGGGGCAGGGGAAGCTTTCTTT. Amino acid sequence: CASSLGAGEAFF.

This chain joins TRBV5-6 and TRBJ1-2; D is undetermined. Germline CDR1 and CDR2: SGHDT and YYEEEE. This CDR3 has 12 amino acids. V was cut by 0 bases and J by 8 bases, with 8 bases left in between. The CDR3 coding sequence is TGTGCCAGCAGCTTGGCCGAACTCGGCTACACCTTC. Translating gives CASSLAELGYTF.

The chain is built from TRBV7-8 and TRBJ2-5, with D possibly TRBD1 on 6 matching bases. Germline loops: CDR1 SGHVS, CDR2 FQNEAQ. Trimming left V 0 bases short and J 6 bases short, with 17 bases between. CDR3 length: 16 residues. The CDR3 protein is CASSLAPRQAKQTQYF. In DNA form, the CDR3 reads TGTGCCAGCAGCTTAGCGCCCAGACAGGCGAAGCAGACCCAGTACTTC.

The table lists this clone with a count of one. The chain carries TRBV29-1 and TRBJ1-1; TRBD1 is a possible D gene (6 bases). The V end was cut by 4 bases, the J end by 3 bases, with 9 bases between. The CDR3 is 12 amino acids. Germline V gene sequence: CDR1 SQVTM, CDR2 ANQGSEA. CDR3 residues: CSVADSHTEAFF. DNA of the CDR3: TGCAGCGTTGCGGACAGTCACACTGAAGCTTTCTTT.

The CDR3 DNA follows: TGTGCCAGCAGCTTAGCGCGACAGGGGAGCGAGCAGTACTTC. It is translated as CASSLARQGSEQYF. The rearrangement uses TRBV7-9 and TRBJ2-7; 8 nucleotides align to TRBD1. CDR1 is SEHNR and CDR2 is FQNEAQ in the germline V gene (reference sequence). V was pared by 0 bases and J by 6 bases, with 4 bases of the junction left unmatched. The CDR3 runs to 14 residues. The full variable domain, completed using reference TRBV7-9 and TRBJ2-7, is DTGVSQNPRHKITKRGQNVTFRCDPISEHNRLYWYRQTLGQGPEFLTYFQNEAQLEKSRLLSDRFSAERPKGSFSTLEIQRTEQGDSAMYLCASSLARQGSEQYFGPGTRLTVT.

This clone was counted once. This sequence joins TRBV6-2 or TRBV6-3 and TRBJ2-7; the match to TRBD2 covers 11 bases. The CDR3 is 15 amino acids. V gave up 6 bases and J gave up 0 bases; unmatched junction bases: 4. Germline V CDR1 and CDR2: MNHEY, SVGEGT. CDR3 sequence: CASSFGTSGSYEQYF. CDR3 DNA: TGTGCCAGCAGCTTCGGGACTAGCGGCTCCTACGAGCAGTACTTC.

The V call is TRBV19, the J call TRBJ1-2; possibly TRBD1 for D (6 bases). The CDR3 is 17 amino acids. V lost 2 bases and J 1 base, leaving 17 bases between the germline ends. Germline CDR1 reads LNHDA; CDR2 reads SQIVND (reference sequence). CDR3 residues: CASSIPPMDSINYGYTF. In DNA form, the CDR3 reads TGTGCCAGTAGTATACCCCCCATGGACAGCATTAACTATGGCTACACCTTC.

V is TRBV3-1 (or the pseudogene TRBV3-2) and J is TRBJ1-2; TRBD1 is a possible D gene (5 bases). Germline V gene sequence: CDR1 LGHDT, CDR2 YNNKEL (reference sequence). Trimming removed 1 base at V and 7 bases at J, with 16 bases between. The CDR3 is 15 amino acids. CDR3 residues: CASSQGRSTAAGYTF. The CDR3 nucleotides read TGTGCCAGCAGCCAAGGACGGTCGACAGCTGCTGGCTACACCTTC.

The V call is TRBV7-3, the J call TRBJ2-3, with TRBD1 identical over 11 bases. With 4 bases clipped from V and 4 bases from J, the junction kept 4 bases outside the gene matches. There are 15 residues in the CDR3. Germline assignment: CDR1 SGHTA and CDR2 FQGTGA. The CDR3 protein is CASSSSGQGADTQYF. CDR3 sequence (DNA): TGTGCCAGCAGCTCCTCGGGACAGGGGGCAGATACGCAGTATTTT.